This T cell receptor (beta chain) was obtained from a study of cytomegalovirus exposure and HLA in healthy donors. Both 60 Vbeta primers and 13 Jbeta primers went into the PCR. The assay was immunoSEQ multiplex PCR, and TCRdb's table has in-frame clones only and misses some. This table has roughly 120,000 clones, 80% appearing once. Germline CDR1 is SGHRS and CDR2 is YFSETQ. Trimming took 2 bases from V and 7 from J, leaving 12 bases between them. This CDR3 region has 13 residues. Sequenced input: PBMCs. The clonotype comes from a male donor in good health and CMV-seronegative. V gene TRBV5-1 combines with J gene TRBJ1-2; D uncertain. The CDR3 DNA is TGCGCCAGCAGCTTTTTCCAGGCGGGTGGCTACACCTTC. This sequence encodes CASSFFQAGGYTF.